This TCR beta chain was sequenced for a study of regulatory T cells in long-lasting Graves disease. Through Arm-PCR of CDR3 regions and iRepertoire HTBI primers, TCR beta libraries were built. TCRdb processed the multiplex PCR reads anew with MiXCR; each CDR3 protein has one entry. The sample holds almost 450,000 distinct CDR3 sequences, around 15% seen once. The table lists this clonotype with a count of one. With a far larger clone one base away, a read error is the likely cause. Trimming removed 3 bases from V and 5 bases from J, with 22 bases in between. This CDR3 comprises 17 residues. Germline loops: CDR1 SEHNR, CDR2 FQNEAQ (reference sequence). Described time point: newly diagnosed GD, antithyroid drugs for less than 3 months. Preparation of the TCR library used RNA extracted from PBMCs. The same sample was also used in a study of T cells in Graves' hyperthyroidism and ophthalmopathy.

The J gene is TRBJ1-1, the V gene TRBV7-9, with D tentatively TRBD1 (6 bases). Here the sequenced sample was peripheral blood mononuclear cells (PBMCs), taken at new diagnosis, from a patient treated with antithyroid drugs. This clonotype was obtained from a woman under 40 with Graves disease. CDR3 sequence reads: CASSFKLATGSRTEAFF. The CDR3 coding sequence is TGTGCCAGCAGCTTCAAGCTTGCGACAGGTTCCAGGACTGAAGCTTTCTTT.